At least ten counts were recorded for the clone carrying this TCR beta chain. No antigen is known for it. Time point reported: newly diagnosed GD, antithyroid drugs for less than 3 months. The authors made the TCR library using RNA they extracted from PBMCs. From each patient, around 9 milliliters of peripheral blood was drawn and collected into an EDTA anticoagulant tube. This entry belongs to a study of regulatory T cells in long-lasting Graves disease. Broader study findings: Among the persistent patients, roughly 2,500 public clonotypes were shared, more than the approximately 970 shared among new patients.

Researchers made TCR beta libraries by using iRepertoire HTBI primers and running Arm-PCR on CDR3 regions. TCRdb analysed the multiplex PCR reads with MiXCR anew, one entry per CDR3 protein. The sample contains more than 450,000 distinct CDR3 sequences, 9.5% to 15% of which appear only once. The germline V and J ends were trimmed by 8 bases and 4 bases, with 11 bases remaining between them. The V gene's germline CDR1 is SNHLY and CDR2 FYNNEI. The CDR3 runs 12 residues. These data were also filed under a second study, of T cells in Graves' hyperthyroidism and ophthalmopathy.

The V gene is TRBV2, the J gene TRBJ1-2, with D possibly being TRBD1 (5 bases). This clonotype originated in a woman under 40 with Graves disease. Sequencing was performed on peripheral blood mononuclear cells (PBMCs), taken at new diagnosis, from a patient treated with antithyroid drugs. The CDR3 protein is CASLKGFYGYTF. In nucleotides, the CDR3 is TGTGCCAGCCTAAAGGGGTTCTATGGCTACACCTTC.